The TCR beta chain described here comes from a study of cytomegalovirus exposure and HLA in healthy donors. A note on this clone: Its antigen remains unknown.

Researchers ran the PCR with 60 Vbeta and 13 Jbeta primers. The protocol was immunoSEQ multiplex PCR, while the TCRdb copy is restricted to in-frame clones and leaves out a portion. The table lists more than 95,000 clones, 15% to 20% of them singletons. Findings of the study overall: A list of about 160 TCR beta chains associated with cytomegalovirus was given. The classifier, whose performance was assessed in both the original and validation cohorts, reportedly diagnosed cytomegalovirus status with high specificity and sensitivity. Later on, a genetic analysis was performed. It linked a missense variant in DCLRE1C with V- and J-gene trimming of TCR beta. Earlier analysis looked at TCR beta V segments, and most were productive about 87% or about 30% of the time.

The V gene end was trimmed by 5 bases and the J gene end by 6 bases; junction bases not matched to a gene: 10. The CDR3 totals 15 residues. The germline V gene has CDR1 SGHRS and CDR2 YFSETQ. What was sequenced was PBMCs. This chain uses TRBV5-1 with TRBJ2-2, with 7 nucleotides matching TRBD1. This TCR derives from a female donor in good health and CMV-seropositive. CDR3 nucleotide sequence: TGCGCCAGCAGAGAGGTGACAGGGAGCGCCGGGGAGCTGTTTTTT. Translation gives CASREVTGSAGELFF.